Sequencing of this T cell receptor (beta chain) was carried out in a study of Ad26.COV2.S vaccination and SARS-CoV-2 variants. On the study more broadly: In the study, Ad26.COV2.S was injected intramuscularly once, or twice 56 days apart.

This clone has more than one count but fewer than ten. Its specificity is not known. Treatment specified: about 20 received Ad26.COV2.S at low or high dose, single or two shots; several received placebo; per-sample allocation not given. Sample collection was performed on day 63 after the first vaccine or placebo injection. Participants' vaccine, an Ad26 vector, delivered Wuhan-strain SARS-CoV-2 spike. Study-wide results and caveats: Those who received vaccine or placebo ended up with similar non-spike TCR breadth.

Method: immunoSEQ multiplex PCR; TCRdb's copy keeps in-frame clones and lacks some. The sample lists about 350,000 clones, roughly 90% occurring once. Sequenced here: peripheral blood, sampled in a trial of Ad26.COV2.S vaccine versus placebo. The receptor comes from a person between 18 and 60 years old who received the Ad26.COV2.S COVID-19 vaccine or a placebo.

CDR3 region: CASTQGLNNSPLHF. CDR3 sequence (DNA): TGTGCCAGCACACAGGGGCTAAATAATTCACCCCTCCACTTT. V and J are TRBV7-3 and TRBJ1-6, with 7 positions matching TRBD1. With 7 bases clipped from V and 5 bases from J, the junction kept 5 bases outside the gene matches. The CDR3 is 14 amino acids. CDR1 is SGHTA, CDR2 FQGTGA, per germline.